This passage covers 12 T cell receptor beta chains from one sample sequenced in a study of tumor-infiltrating lymphocytes in localized non-small cell lung cancer. Libraries were prepared by immunoSEQ multiplex PCR; TCRdb keeps only in-frame clonotypes and omits some of them. This table holds about 15,000 clones, under 75% found once. Sequenced input: lung tumor tissue. These receptors originate from a human donor with non-small cell lung cancer.

The table lists this clone with a few counts. The rearrangement links TRBV9 to TRBJ2-7, with D perhaps being TRBD1 or TRBD2 (5 bases each). CDR3 length: 16 residues. Per the germline V gene, CDR1 is SGDLS and CDR2 is YYNGEE. V was clipped by 2 bases and J by 7 bases, with 22 bases between them. This CDR3 is CASSVSHKGTPKEQYF. The CDR3 DNA sequence: TGTGCCAGCAGCGTGTCCCACAAGGGGACCCCTAAAGAGCAGTACTTC.

The CDR3, as DNA: TGTGCCTGGAGTGGAGGAGGGGGGCGCAGAACTAATGAAAAACTGTTTTTT. Translated, it gives CAWSGGGGRRTNEKLFF. The chain couples TRBV30 to TRBJ1-4; a possible D gene is TRBD1 (6 bases). Germline V gives CDR1 GTSNPN, CDR2 SVGIG (reference sequence). The CDR3 contains 17 residues. The V gene lost 1 base and the J gene lost 1 base, with 16 bases spanning the gap.

By sample share, this clone is medium-sized (0.01 to 0.1%). This chain joins TRBV5-1 and TRBJ2-5, with a possible D match to TRBD1 (8 bases). V shed 4 bases and J shed 5 bases, with 18 bases lying between them. Germline V CDR1 and CDR2: SGHRS, YFSETQ. The CDR3 covers 15 residues. CDR3 residues: CASSPQGGHMETQYF. The CDR3, as DNA: TGCGCCAGCAGCCCACAGGGGGGGCACATGGAGACCCAGTACTTC. The full variable domain, rest sourced from reference TRBV5-1 and TRBJ2-5, is KAGVTQTPRYLIKTRGQQVTLSCSPISGHRSVSWYQQTPGQGLQFLFEYFSETQRNKGNFPGRFSGRQFSNSRSEMNVSTLELGDSALYLCASSPQGGHMETQYFGPGTRLLVL.

This clone was found once. The gene calls are TRBV7-9 and TRBJ2-1; 10 bases align to TRBD2. Trimming took 1 base from V and 6 from J; bases not matched to a gene: 3. Per germline, CDR1 SEHNR and CDR2 FQNEAQ (reference sequence). The length of the CDR3 is 15 residues. CDR3 DNA: TGTGCCAGCAGCTTAGATAGCGGGAGGCGCAATGAGCAGTTCTTC. Translated: CASSLDSGRRNEQFF.

The chain carries TRBV27 and TRBJ2-3; D is ambiguous. Per germline, CDR1 MNHEY and CDR2 SMNVEV (reference sequence). Trimming removed 1 base at V and 1 base at J, with 3 bases between. The CDR3 consists of 13 residues. The CDR3 sequence is CASSLWGTDTQYF. CDR3 DNA: TGTGCCAGCAGTTTATGGGGCACAGATACGCAGTATTTT.

The CDR3 bases are TGTGCCAGCAGTTGGGGTGGGGACTACGAGCAGTACTTC. Translated: CASSWGGDYEQYF. The chain joins TRBV6-5 to TRBJ2-7, with D unclear. There are 13 residues in the CDR3. V was trimmed by 4 bases and J by 3 bases, leaving 10 bases between them. CDR1 and CDR2 (germline): MNHEY, SVGAGI.

The chain is built from TRBV30 and TRBJ2-7; D remains unclear. The V end lost 3 bases, the J end lost 3 bases, and 6 bases lay between the germline ends. CDR1 is GTSNPN, CDR2 SVGIG, per germline (reference sequence). There are 11 residues in the CDR3. The CDR3 DNA reads TGTGCCTGGAGGCAACACTACGAGCAGTACTTC. It is translated as CAWRQHYEQYF.

This clone was counted a few times. V is TRBV7-6 and J is TRBJ2-3; 7 nucleotides match TRBD1. The germline V gene encodes CDR1 SGHVS and CDR2 FNYEAQ. V shed 5 bases and J 4 bases; nucleotides not matched to a gene: 9. CDR3 length: 15 amino acids. The CDR3 nucleotides are TGTGCCAGCAGCACCCGGACAGGTTTGCCAGATACGCAGTATTTT. Amino acids: CASSTRTGLPDTQYF.

This clone was observed once. DNA for the CDR3: TGTGCCAGCAGCTTGGGACAGCGTCAAGAGACCCAGTACTTC. It yields the protein CASSLGQRQETQYF. The gene calls are TRBV5-6 and TRBJ2-5; a weak D match, TRBD1 (5 bases). In germline, CDR1 is SGHDT, CDR2 YYEEEE. This CDR3 comprises 14 residues. Trimming took off 0 bases at V and 2 bases at J, with 8 bases between the two ends.

The V and J genes are TRBV30 and TRBJ2-1; no firm D call. CDR3 length equals 15 residues. Trimming pared 5 bases from V and 0 bases from J, leaving 14 bases between. In germline, CDR1 is GTSNPN, CDR2 SVGIG (reference sequence). The CDR3 spells CAWSRGASSYNEQFF. CDR3 sequence (DNA): TGTGCCTGGTCCCGTGGCGCTAGCTCCTACAATGAGCAGTTCTTC.

This clone occurred once. A junction boundary mismatches the germline segment, possibly from a read error. The gene calls are TRBV10-3 and TRBJ1-2, with D possibly TRBD1 on 6 matching bases. CDR1 ENHRY and CDR2 SYGVKD come from the germline V gene. CDR3 length: 15 residues. Written as DNA, the CDR3 is TGTGCCAGCAGTGACAGTACGGGGGCGCGGTATGGCTACACCTTC. Protein sequence: CASSDSTGARYGYTF.

The chain carries TRBV11-1 and TRBJ2-1, with a possible D match to TRBD2 (5 bases). The V end was cut by 5 bases, the J end by 10 bases, with 9 bases between. The CDR3 loop spans 11 amino acids. CDR1 and CDR2 from the germline V gene are SGHAT and FQDESV (reference sequence). The CDR3 region has the DNA TGTGCCAGCAGCGCACTAGAAGAGCAGTTCTTC. Translating gives CASSALEEQFF.